This T cell receptor (beta chain) was found in a study of T cells after yellow fever vaccination. Study overall: SMART-Seq v4 Ultra Low Input prepared the low-cell-number fractions. Regarding the study as a whole: Overlap between CD4 and CD8 compartments was detected for a small share of clonotypes. The booster response re-showed most primary clones: roughly 97% CD4, approximately 90% CD8.

Germline trimming cut 4 bases from V and 4 bases from J; bases unmatched to any gene: 3. The CDR3 extends over 16 amino acids. CDR1 and CDR2 from the germline V gene are SGHRS and YFSETQ. This clonotype was seen repeatedly, ten times or more. Its antigen is currently unknown. UMIs and a universal primer site were added when TCR cDNA was made by 5'RACE template switching. Via MiXCR, TCRdb re-called the 5' RACE reads, giving one row per CDR3 protein. The repertoire holds about 74,000 distinct CDR3 sequences, with about 6.6% as singletons. The chain links TRBV5-1 to TRBJ2-1; 15 nucleotides line up with TRBD2. This TCR came from a man younger than 35 who received the YFV17D yellow fever vaccine. The sample here was CD8+ T cells sorted from PBMCs, taken around 5 days after the first yellow fever vaccination. CDR3 sequence reads: CASSPGTSGGYNEQFF. CDR3 nucleotides: TGCGCCAGCAGCCCCGGGACTAGCGGGGGGTACAATGAGCAGTTCTTC. The full variable domain, in which reference TRBV5-1 and TRBJ2-1 provide the parts outside the CDR3, is KAGVTQTPRYLIKTRGQQVTLSCSPISGHRSVSWYQQTPGQGLQFLFEYFSETQRNKGNFPGRFSGRQFSNSRSEMNVSTLELGDSALYLCASSPGTSGGYNEQFFGPGTRLTVL.